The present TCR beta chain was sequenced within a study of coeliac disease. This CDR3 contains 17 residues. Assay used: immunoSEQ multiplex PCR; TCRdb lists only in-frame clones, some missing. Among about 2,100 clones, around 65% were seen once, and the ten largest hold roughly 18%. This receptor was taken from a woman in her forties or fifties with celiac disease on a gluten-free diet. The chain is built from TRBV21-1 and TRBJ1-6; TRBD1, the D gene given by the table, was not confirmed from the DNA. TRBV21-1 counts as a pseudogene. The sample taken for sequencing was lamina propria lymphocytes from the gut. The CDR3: CASSPGVGGRKNSPLHF. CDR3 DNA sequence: TGTGCCAGCAGCCCAGGCGTAGGGGGCAGGAAAAATTCACCCCTCCACTTT.